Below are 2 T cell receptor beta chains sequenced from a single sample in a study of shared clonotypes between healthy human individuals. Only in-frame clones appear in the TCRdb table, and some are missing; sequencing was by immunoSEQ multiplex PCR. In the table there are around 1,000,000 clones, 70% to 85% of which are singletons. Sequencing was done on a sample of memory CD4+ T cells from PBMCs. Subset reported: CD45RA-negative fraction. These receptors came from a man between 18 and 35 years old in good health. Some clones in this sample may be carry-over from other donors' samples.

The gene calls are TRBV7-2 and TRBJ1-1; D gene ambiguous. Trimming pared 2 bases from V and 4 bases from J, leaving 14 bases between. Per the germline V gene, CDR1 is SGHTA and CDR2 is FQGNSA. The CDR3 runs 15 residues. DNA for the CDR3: TGTGCCAGCAGCTTATTGGGGATTTGGGGCACTGAAGCTTTCTTT. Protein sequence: CASSLLGIWGTEAFF.

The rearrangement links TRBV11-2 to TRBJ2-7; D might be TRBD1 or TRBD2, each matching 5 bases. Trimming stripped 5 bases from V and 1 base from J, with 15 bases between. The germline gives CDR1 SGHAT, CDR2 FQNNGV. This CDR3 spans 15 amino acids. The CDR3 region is CASSLTGTKSYEQYF. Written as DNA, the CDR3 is TGTGCCAGCAGCCTGACCGGGACCAAGTCCTACGAGCAGTACTTC.